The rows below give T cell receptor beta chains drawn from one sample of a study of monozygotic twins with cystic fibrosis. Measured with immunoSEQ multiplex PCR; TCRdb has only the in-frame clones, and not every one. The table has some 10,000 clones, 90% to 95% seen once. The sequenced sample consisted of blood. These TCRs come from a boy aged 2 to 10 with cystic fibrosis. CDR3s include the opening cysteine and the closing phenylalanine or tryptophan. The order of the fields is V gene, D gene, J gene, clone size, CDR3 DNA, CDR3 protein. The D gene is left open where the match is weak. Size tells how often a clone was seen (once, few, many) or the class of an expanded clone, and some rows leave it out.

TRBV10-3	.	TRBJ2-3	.	TGTGCCATCAGTGAGAAGACTGGGGCAGATACGCAGTATTTT	CAISEKTGADTQYF
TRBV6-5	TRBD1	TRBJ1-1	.	TGTGCCAGCAGTTCCACAGGGGGCGCAAACACTGAAGCTTTCTTT	CASSSTGGANTEAFF
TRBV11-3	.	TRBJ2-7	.	TGTGCCAGCAGCCTCGCGGACGGCTACGAGCAGTACTTC	CASSLADGYEQYF
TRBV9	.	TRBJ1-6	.	TGTGCCAGCAGCGGAACACGCGACTCCTATAATTCACCCCTCCACTTT	CASSGTRDSYNSPLHF
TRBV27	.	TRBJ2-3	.	TGTGCCAGCAGTCCCGGGACCCGAGGCGGTACGCAGTATTTT	CASSPGTRGGTQYF
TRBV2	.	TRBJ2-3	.	TGTGCCAGCAGTGCCCAACCTGGTGATACGCAGTATTTT	CASSAQPGDTQYF
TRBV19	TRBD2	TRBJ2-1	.	TGTGCCAGTAGTATAGATCTTCCTAGCGGGGGTGTAGTCAATGAGCAGTTCTTC	CASSIDLPSGGVVNEQFF
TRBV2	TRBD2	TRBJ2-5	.	TGTGCCAGCAGTGAACTGGGGTTAGCGGGGGGGCCGGAGACCCAGTACTTC	CASSELGLAGGPETQYF
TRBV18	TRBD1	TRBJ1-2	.	TGTGCCAGCTCCCCGGACAGGATCTATGGCTACACCTTC	CASSPDRIYGYTF
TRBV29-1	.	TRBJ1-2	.	TGCAGCGCCATTCCGGGAGGCTATGGCTACACCTTC	CSAIPGGYGYTF
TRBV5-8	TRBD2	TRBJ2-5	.	TGTGCCAGCAGCTTGGGTAGTAGCGGGGCAGGAGAGACCCAGTACTTC	CASSLGSSGAGETQYF
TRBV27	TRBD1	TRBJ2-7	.	TGTGCCAGCACCAGGACAGGGAGCGACGAGCAGTACTTC	CASTRTGSDEQYF
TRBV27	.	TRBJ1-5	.	TGTGCCAGCAGTCGGATCGGGGTTTCAGAACAGCCCCAGCATTTT	CASSRIGVSEQPQHF
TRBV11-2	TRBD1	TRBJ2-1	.	TGTGCCAGCAGCTCAACCCGGACAGGGAGGTACAATGAGCAGTTCTTC	CASSSTRTGRYNEQFF
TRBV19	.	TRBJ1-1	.	TGTGCCAGTAGTCCACAGGACACTGAAGCTTTCTTT	CASSPQDTEAFF
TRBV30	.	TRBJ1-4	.	TGTGCCTGGAGTGTACGTTTCAATGGGGAAAAACTGTTTTTT	CAWSVRFNGEKLFF
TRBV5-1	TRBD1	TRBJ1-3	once	TGCGCCAGCAGCTTCACAGGGGACCTTTTCTCTGGAAACACCATATATTTT	CASSFTGDLFSGNTIYF